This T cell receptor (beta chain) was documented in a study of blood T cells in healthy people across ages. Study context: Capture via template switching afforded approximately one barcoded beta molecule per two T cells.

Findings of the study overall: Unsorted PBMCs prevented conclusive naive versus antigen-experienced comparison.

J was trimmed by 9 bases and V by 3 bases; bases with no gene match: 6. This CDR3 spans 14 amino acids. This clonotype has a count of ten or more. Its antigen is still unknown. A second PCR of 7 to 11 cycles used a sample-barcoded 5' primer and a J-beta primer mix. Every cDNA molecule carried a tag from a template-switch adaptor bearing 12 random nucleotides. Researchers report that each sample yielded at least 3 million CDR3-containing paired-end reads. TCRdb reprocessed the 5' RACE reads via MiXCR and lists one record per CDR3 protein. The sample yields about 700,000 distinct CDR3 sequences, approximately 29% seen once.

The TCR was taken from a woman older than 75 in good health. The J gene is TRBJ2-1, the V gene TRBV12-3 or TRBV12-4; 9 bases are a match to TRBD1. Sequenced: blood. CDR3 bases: TGTGCCAGCAGTTTTTGGACAGGGGTTCCTGAGCAGTTCTTC. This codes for CASSFWTGVPEQFF.